These 7 T cell receptor beta chains originate from one sample sequenced in a study of T-cell memory formation after mild COVID-19 listed by TCRdb under 2021. Preparation of the library involved 5' RACE. The sequencer was an Illumina NovaSeq 6000. Using fastp at Q25 and MiXCR, TCRdb reprocessed the public reads and kept productive beta chains. Every CDR3 protein is listed once, alongside the most common genes and DNA of its rows. The sample yields some 340,000 distinct CDR3 sequences; roughly 13% were counted once. The ten largest clonotypes hold 20% to 25% of the sample. Material for sequencing was PBMCs or a T cell subset sorted from them (not recorded which). The receptors were gathered from a man aged 18 to 30 who had mild COVID-19 (a few samples of this study predate the infection). The sample titles of this study are shuffled in the database, so cell type and time point are left out; the donor was told from shared clones.

This clonotype was picked up a small number of times. This chain links TRBV29-1 with TRBJ1-1; D gene ambiguous. This CDR3 has 10 amino acids. The germline V gene has CDR1 SQVTM and CDR2 ANQGSEA. V lost 8 bases and J 5 bases, leaving 9 bases between the germline ends. In DNA, the CDR3 is TGCAGCCATGATTGGACTGAAGCTTTCTTT. Its translation: CSHDWTEAFF.

This clonotype was seen more than once but under ten times. Sequence at one end of the junction differs from germline and may be a read error. V is TRBV2 and J is TRBJ2-1; perhaps TRBD1 as D (6 bases). CDR3 length equals 13 residues. Germline lookup yields CDR1 SNHLY and CDR2 FYNNEI. Here the CDR3 reads CASSKAQGSEQFF. The DNA of the CDR3 is TGTGCCAGCAGTAAAGCTCAGGGGAGTGAGCAGTTCTTC.

This clonotype was found a few times. The rearrangement links TRBV6-2 or TRBV6-3 to TRBJ2-1, with TRBD2 matching over 7 bases. The V segment lost 6 bases and the J segment 3 bases; nucleotides outside the gene matches: 23. Per the germline V gene, CDR1 is MNHEY and CDR2 is SVGEGT. There are 20 residues in the CDR3. CDR3 amino acids: CASSTMPQNLGGFGYNEQFF. CDR3 DNA: TGTGCCAGCAGCACCATGCCACAAAACCTCGGGGGGTTCGGCTACAATGAGCAGTTCTTC.

This clonotype was counted only a few times. The rearrangement links TRBV7-3 to TRBJ1-1, with D possibly being TRBD1 (6 bases). With 5 bases removed from V and 6 bases from J, the gap between germline ends came to 13 bases. This CDR3 has 13 residues. Germline-derived CDR1 and CDR2 are SGHTA and FQGTGA. CDR3 in amino acids: CASSAGVGPEAFF. In DNA, the CDR3 is TGTGCCAGCAGCGCAGGGGTCGGCCCTGAAGCTTTCTTT.

This clonotype was recorded many times. The chain links TRBV4-2 to TRBJ1-1; tentative D call: TRBD1 (6 bases). Trimming took 1 base from V and 4 from J, leaving 16 bases between them. CDR3 length: 16 residues. CDR1 and CDR2 (germline): LGHNA, YNFKEQ. The CDR3 DNA follows: TGTGCCAGCAGCCAAGGAAGGTCACAGGGTGGCACTGAAGCTTTCTTT. This sequence encodes CASSQGRSQGGTEAFF.

This clonotype showed up many times. The chain employs TRBV3-1 and TRBJ2-3; D unresolved. V lost 1 base and J lost 0, with 2 bases in between. CDR3 size: 13 residues. Per germline, CDR1 LGHDT and CDR2 YNNKEL (reference sequence). The CDR3 DNA sequence: TGTGCCAGCAGCCAAGCGAGCACAGATACGCAGTATTTT. Protein product: CASSQASTDTQYF.

The rearrangement joins TRBV9 to TRBJ1-1; D call uncertain. This CDR3 region has 14 residues. The V gene's germline CDR1 is SGDLS and CDR2 YYNGEE. V was clipped by 0 bases and J by 2 bases, with 8 bases between them. The CDR3 DNA follows: TGTGCCAGCAGCGTAGGATCCCAAAACACTGAAGCTTTCTTT. The encoded protein is CASSVGSQNTEAFF.